This T cell receptor beta chain is drawn from a study of shared clonotypes between healthy human individuals. Overall study results and limits: Compared with memory subsets, naive subsets generally had larger estimated richness. Across four donors, naive CD4 shared 4.5% to 6%, naive CD8 more than 3%, memory CD4 roughly 2.5%, memory CD8 0.4%.

Terminally differentiated effector memory CD45RA+ cells were excluded by CCR7 positive selection of CD45RO-negative cells. Each sample came from a Caucasian adult donor living in Nashville, Tennessee. As regards this clone: Its specificity is unknown.

The CDR3 runs 14 residues. Germline V gene lookup returns CDR1 MRHNA and CDR2 SNTAGT. Deletions cut 3 bases from V and 5 bases from J, with 12 bases between. Original methodology: ImmunoSEQ yielded junction-only sequences lacking quality scores, so filtering differed. Sequencing was performed with immunoSEQ multiplex PCR; in TCRdb, only in-frame clones are kept and a portion is missing. That table supplies the V and J calls and clone size; D and trimming were determined from the DNA. The sample lists about 2.1 million clones, about 94% seen once, with more than 1.5% in the top ten. Sequencing was done on a sample of naive CD8+ T cells from PBMCs. The chain links TRBV6-4 to TRBJ2-3; D is unresolved. The TCR was taken from a man aged 18 to 29 in good health. Some clones in this sample may be carry-over from other donors' samples. CDR3 region: CASSEIPEGDTQYF. As DNA, the CDR3 is TGTGCCAGCAGTGAAATCCCGGAAGGAGATACGCAGTATTTT.